This TCR beta chain was identified in a study of blood T cells in healthy people across ages. Study-level information: About one barcoded beta molecule per two T cells was captured by template switching.

Germline CDR1 and CDR2: ENHRY and SYGVKD. This CDR3 has 15 amino acids. Trimming took 6 bases from V and 0 from J; bases not matched to a gene: 3. This clonotype was detected many times. The antigen is undetermined. A second PCR of roughly 6 to 12 cycles used a sample-barcoded 5' primer and a J-beta primer mix. TCRdb recomputed calls from the 5' RACE reads with MiXCR, one row per CDR3 protein. The sample records fewer than 2,000,000 distinct CDR3 sequences, about 31% being singletons. Overall study findings and caveats: A roughly linear fall in TCR beta diversity per million T cells was seen with increasing age.

The chain uses TRBV10-3 and TRBJ2-2; 8 nucleotides match TRBD2. The TCR was taken from a young woman in good health. Sequencing was carried out using blood. CDR3 sequence (DNA): TGTGCCATCAGAGGAGCGGGAGCGAACACCGGGGAGCTGTTTTTT. Translating it yields CAIRGAGANTGELFF.